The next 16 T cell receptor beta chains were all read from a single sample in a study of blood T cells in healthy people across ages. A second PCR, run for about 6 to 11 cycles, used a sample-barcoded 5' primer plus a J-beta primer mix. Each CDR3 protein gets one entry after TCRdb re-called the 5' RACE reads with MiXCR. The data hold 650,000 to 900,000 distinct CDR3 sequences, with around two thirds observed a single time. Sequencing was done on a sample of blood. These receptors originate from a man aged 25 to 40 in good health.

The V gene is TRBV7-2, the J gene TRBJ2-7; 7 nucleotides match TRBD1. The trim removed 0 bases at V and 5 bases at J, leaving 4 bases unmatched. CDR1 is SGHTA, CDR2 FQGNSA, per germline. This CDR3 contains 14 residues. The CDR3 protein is CASSLAGQTHEQYF. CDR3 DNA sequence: TGTGCCAGCAGCTTAGCGGGACAGACCCACGAGCAGTACTTC.

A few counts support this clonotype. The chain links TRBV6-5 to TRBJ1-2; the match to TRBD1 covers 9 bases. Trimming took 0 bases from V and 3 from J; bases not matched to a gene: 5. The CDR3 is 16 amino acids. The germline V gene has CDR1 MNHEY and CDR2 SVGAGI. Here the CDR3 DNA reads TGTGCCAGCAGTTACTCGTGGGACAGGGCCCACTATGGCTACACCTTC. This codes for CASSYSWDRAHYGYTF.

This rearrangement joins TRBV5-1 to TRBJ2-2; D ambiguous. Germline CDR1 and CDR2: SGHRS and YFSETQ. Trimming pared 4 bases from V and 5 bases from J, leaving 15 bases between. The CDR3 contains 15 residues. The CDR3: CASSPQGSETGELFF. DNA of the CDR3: TGCGCCAGCAGCCCCCAAGGGTCTGAGACCGGGGAGCTGTTTTTT. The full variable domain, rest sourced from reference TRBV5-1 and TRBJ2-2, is KAGVTQTPRYLIKTRGQQVTLSCSPISGHRSVSWYQQTPGQGLQFLFEYFSETQRNKGNFPGRFSGRQFSNSRSEMNVSTLELGDSALYLCASSPQGSETGELFFGEGSRLTVL.

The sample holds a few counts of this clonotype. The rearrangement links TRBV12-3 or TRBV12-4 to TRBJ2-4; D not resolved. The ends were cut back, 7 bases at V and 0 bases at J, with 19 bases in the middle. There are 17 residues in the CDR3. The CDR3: CASIMGPVRLAKNIQYF. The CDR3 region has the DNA TGTGCCAGCATCATGGGCCCGGTCAGACTAGCCAAAAACATTCAGTACTTC.

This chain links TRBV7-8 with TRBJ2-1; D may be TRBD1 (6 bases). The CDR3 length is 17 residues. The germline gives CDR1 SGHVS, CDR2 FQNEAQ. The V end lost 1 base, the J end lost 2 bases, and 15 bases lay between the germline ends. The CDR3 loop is CASSLDVRGIPYNEQFF. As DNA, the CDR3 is TGTGCCAGCAGCTTAGATGTAAGGGGGATACCCTACAATGAGCAGTTCTTC.

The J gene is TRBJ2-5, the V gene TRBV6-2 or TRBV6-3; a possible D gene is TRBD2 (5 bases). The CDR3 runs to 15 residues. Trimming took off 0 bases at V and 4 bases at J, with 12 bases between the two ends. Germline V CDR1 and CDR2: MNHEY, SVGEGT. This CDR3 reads CASSYSPGITETQYF. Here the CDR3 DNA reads TGTGCCAGCAGTTACTCTCCCGGGATTACAGAGACCCAGTACTTC.

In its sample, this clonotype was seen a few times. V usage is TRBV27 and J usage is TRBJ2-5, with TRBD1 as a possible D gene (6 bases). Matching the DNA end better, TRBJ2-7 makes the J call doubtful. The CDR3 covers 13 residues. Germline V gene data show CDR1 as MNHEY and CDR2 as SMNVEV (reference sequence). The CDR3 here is CASSLNRDHEQYF. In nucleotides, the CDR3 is TGTGCCAGCAGTTTAAACAGGGACCACGAGCAGTACTTC.

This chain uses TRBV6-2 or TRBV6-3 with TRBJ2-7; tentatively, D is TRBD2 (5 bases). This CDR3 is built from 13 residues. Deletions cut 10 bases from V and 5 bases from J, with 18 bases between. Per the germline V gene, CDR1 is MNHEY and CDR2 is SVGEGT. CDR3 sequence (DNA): TGTGCCACCCGCACGAGGGCCCCAGACGAGCAGTACTTC. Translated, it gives CATRTRAPDEQYF.

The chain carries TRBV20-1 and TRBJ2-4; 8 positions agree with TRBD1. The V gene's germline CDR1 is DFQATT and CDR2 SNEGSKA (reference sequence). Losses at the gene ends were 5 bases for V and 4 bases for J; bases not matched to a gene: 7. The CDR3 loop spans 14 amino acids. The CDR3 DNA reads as TGCAGTGCTCCACCGACAGGGGAGAAAAACATTCAGTACTTC. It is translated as CSAPPTGEKNIQYF.

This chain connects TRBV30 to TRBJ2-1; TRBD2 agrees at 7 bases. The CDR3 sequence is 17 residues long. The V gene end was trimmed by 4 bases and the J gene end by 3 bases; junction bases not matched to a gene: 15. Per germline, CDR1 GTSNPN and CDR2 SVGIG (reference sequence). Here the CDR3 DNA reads TGTGCCTGGACCCTTACCCTGGGGGGGGGACTCTACAATGAGCAGTTCTTC. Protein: CAWTLTLGGGLYNEQFF.

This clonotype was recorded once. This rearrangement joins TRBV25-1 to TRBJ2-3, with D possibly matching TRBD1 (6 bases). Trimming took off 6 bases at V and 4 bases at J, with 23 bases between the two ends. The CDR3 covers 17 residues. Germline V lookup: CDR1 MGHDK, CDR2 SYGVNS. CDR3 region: CASRDRTELRDSDTQYF. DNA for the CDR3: TGTGCCAGCAGAGATCGGACAGAGCTGAGGGATTCAGATACGCAGTATTTT.

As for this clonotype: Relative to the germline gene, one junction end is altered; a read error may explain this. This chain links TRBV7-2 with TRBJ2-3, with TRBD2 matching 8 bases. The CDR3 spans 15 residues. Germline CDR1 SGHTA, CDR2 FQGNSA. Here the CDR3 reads CASSLRAGEADTQYF. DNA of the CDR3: TGTGCCAGTAGCTTACGAGCGGGGGAGGCAGATACGCAGTATTTT.

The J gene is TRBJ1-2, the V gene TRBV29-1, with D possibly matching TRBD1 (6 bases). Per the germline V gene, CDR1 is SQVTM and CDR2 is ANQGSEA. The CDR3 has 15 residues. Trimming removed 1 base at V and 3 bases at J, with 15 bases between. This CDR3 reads CSVEGRVGGDYGYTF. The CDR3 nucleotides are TGCAGCGTTGAAGGACGGGTGGGGGGCGACTATGGCTACACCTTC.

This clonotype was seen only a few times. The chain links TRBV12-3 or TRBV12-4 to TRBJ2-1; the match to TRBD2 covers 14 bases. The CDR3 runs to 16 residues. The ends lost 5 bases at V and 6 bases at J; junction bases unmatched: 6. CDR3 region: CASSAPGLAGANEQFF. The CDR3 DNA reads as TGTGCCAGCAGTGCACCGGGACTAGCGGGAGCCAATGAGCAGTTCTTC.

The DNA for the CDR3 is TGTGCCAGCAGTCAGACTCGCTACAATGAGCAGTTCTTC. As protein: CASSQTRYNEQFF. V usage is TRBV6-5 and J usage is TRBJ2-1; D not certain. Germline V gene sequence: CDR1 MNHEY, CDR2 SVGAGI. V was pared by 5 bases and J by 3 bases, with 8 bases between. The CDR3 runs to 13 residues.

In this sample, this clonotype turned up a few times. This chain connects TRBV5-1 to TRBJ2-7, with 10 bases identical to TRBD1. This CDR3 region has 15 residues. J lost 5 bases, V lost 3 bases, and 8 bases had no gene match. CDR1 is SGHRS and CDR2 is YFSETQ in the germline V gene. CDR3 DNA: TGCGCCAGCAGCTCATCGGGACAGGGGACGGACGAGCAGTACTTC. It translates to CASSSSGQGTDEQYF. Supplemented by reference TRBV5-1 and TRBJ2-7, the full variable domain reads KAGVTQTPRYLIKTRGQQVTLSCSPISGHRSVSWYQQTPGQGLQFLFEYFSETQRNKGNFPGRFSGRQFSNSRSEMNVSTLELGDSALYLCASSSSGQGTDEQYFGPGTRLTVT.